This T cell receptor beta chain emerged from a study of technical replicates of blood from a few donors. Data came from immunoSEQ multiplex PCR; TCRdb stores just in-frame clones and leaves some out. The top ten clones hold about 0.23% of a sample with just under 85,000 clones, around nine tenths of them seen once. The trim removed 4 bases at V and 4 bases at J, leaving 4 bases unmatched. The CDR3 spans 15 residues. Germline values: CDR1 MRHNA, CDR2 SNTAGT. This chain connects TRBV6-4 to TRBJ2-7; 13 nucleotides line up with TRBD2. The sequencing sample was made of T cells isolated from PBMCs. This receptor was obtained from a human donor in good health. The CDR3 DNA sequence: TGTGCCAGCAGTGTCACTAGCGGGAGGGCGTACGAGCAGTACTTC. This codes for CASSVTSGRAYEQYF.